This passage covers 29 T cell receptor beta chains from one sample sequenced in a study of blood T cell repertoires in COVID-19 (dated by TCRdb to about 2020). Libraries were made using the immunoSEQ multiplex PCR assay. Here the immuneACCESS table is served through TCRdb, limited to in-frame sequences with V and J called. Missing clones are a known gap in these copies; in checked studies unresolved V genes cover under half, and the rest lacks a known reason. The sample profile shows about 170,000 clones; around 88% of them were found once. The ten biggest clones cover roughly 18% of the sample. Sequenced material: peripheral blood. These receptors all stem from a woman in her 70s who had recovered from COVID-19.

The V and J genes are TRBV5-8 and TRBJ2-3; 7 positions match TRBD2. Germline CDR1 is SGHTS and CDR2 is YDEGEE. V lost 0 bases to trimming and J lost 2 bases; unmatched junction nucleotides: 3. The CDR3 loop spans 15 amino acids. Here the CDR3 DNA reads TGTGCCAGCAGCTTGGGGGAGCGGGACACAGATACGCAGTATTTT. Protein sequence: CASSLGERDTDTQYF.

The CDR3 reads CSVALNRGTGELFF. The CDR3 DNA is TGCAGCGTTGCACTGAACAGGGGCACCGGGGAGCTGTTTTTT. The chain has TRBV29-1 and TRBJ2-2; 7 bases line up with TRBD1. This CDR3 spans 14 amino acids. Germline assignment: CDR1 SQVTM and CDR2 ANQGSEA. J was trimmed by 4 bases and V by 4 bases; bases with no gene match: 6.

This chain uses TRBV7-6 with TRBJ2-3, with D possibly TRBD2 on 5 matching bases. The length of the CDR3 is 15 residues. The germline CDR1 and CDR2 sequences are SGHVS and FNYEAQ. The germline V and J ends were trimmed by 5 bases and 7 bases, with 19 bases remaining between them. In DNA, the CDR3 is TGTGCCAGCAGCCCCGGGGTGGTTAGCACGAATACGCAGTATTTT. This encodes CASSPGVVSTNTQYF.

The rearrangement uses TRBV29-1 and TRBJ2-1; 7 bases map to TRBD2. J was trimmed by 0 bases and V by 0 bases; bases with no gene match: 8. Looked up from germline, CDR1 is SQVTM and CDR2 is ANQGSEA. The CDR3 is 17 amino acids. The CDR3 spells CSVEDRPSGSSYNEQFF. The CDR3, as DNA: TGCAGCGTTGAAGATCGTCCTAGCGGAAGCTCCTACAATGAGCAGTTCTTC.

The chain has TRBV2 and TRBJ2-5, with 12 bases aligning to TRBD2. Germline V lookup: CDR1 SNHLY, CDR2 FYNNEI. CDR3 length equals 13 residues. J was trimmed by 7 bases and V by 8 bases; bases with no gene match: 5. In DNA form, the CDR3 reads TGTGCCAGCGGGACTAGCGGGTCCCCGACCCAGTACTTC. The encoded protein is CASGTSGSPTQYF.

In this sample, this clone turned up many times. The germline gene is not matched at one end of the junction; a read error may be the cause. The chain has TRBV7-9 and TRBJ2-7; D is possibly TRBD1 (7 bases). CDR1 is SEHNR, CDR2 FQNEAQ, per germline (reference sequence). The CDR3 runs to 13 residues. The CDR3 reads CASSLAAGQTSTF. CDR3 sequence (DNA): TGTGCCAGCAGCTTAGCCGCGGGACAGACCTCAACCTTC.

CDR3 sequence (DNA): TGTGCCAGCAGCCCCTGGGACAGGGGGACTGAAGCTTTCTTT. It encodes CASSPWDRGTEAFF. The V call is TRBV7-9, the J call TRBJ1-1; 11 nucleotides line up with TRBD1. Germline assignment: CDR1 SEHNR and CDR2 FQNEAQ (reference sequence). V shed 5 bases and J 5 bases; nucleotides not matched to a gene: 4. The CDR3 length is 14 residues.

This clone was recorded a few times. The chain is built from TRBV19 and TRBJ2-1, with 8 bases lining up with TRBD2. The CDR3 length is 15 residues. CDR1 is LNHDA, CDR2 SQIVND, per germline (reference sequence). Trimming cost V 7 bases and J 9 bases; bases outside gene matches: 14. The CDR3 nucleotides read TGTGCCAGTAAAACTAGCGGTGTTATGTCGGGTGAGCAGTTCTTC. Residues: CASKTSGVMSGEQFF. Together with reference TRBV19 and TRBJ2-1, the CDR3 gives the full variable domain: DGGITQSPKYLFRKEGQNVTLSCEQNLNHDAMYWYRQDPGQGLRLIYYSQIVNDFQKGDIAEGYSVSREKKESFPLTVTSAQKNPTAFYLCASKTSGVMSGEQFFGPGTRLTVL.

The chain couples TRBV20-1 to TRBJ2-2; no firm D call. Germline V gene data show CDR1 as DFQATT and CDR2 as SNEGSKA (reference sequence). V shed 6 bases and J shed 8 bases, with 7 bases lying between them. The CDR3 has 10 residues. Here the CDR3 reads CSAELGELFF. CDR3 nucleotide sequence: TGCAGTGCGGAGCTGGGGGAGCTGTTTTTT.

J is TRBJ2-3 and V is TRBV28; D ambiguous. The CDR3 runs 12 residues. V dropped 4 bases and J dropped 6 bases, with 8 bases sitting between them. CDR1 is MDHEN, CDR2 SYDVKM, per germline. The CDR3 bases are TGTGCCAGCAGTTCACCCTACGATACGCAGTATTTT. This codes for CASSSPYDTQYF.

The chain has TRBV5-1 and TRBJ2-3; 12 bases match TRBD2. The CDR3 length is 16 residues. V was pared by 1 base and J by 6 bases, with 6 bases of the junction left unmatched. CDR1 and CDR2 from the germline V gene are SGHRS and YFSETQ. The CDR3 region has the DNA TGCGCCAGCAGCTTGAGTCTAGCGGGAGGGCCGGATACGCAGTATTTT. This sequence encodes CASSLSLAGGPDTQYF.

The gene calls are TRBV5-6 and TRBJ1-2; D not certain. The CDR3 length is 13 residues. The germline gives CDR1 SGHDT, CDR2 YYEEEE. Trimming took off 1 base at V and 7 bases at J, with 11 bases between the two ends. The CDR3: CASSLRSGRGYTF. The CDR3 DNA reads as TGTGCCAGCAGCTTGCGTTCCGGTCGTGGCTACACCTTC.

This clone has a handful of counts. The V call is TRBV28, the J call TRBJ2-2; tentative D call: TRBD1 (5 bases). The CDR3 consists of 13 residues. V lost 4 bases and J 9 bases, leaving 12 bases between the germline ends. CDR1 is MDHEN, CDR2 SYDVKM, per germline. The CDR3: CASSWVGVRELFF. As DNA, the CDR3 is TGTGCCAGCAGTTGGGTAGGGGTGAGGGAGCTGTTTTTT.

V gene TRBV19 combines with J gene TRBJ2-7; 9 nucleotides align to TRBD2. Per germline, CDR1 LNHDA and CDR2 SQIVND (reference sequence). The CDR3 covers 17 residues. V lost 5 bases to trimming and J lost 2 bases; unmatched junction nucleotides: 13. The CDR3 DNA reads TGTGCCAGTAGTGCTAAGAGCGGACTAGCGACCCCCTACGAGCAGTACTTC. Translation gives CASSAKSGLATPYEQYF.

CDR3 in amino acids: CASSPPDRGDTEAFF. The CDR3 nucleotides are TGTGCCAGTAGCCCCCCTGACAGGGGGGATACTGAAGCTTTCTTT. The V gene is TRBV19, the J gene TRBJ1-1, with 9 bases aligning to TRBD1. Germline-derived CDR1 and CDR2 are LNHDA and SQIVND (reference sequence). The CDR3 extends over 15 amino acids. The trim removed 6 bases at V and 5 bases at J, leaving 10 bases unmatched.

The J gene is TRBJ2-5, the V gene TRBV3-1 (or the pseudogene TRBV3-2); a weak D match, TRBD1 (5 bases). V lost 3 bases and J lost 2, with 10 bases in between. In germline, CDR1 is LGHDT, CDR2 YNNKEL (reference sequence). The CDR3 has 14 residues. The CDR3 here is CASSHRQPQETQYF. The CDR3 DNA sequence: TGTGCCAGCAGCCATCGACAGCCGCAAGAGACCCAGTACTTC.

This CDR3 reads CASGFQGTGIGGKLFF. The CDR3 region has the DNA TGTGCCAGCGGGTTTCAAGGGACAGGGATAGGGGGAAAACTGTTTTTT. The rearrangement uses TRBV27 and TRBJ1-4, with TRBD1 matching over 9 bases. This CDR3 is 16 amino acids long. The germline gives CDR1 MNHEY, CDR2 SMNVEV (reference sequence). The junction had 17 bases not matched to a gene; V was cut back by 8 bases and J by 10 bases.

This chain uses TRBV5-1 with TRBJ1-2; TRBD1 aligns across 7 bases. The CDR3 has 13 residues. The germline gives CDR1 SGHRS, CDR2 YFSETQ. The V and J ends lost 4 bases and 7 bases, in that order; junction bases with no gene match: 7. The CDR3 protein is CASSHDRVGGYTF. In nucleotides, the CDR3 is TGCGCCAGCAGCCACGACAGGGTCGGTGGCTACACCTTC.

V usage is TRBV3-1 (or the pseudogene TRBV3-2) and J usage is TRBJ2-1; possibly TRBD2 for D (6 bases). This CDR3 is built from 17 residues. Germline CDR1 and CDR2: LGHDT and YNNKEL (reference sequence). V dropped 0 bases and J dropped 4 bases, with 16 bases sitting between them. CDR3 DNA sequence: TGTGCCAGCAGCCAAGACCCCCGGGACTCCCGATACAATGAGCAGTTCTTC. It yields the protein CASSQDPRDSRYNEQFF.

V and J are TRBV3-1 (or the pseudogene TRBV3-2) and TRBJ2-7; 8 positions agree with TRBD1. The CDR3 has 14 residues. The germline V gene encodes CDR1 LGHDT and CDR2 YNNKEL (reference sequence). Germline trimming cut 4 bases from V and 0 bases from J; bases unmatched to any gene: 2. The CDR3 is CASSRTGPSYEQYF. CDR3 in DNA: TGTGCCAGCAGCCGGACAGGGCCCTCCTACGAGCAGTACTTC.

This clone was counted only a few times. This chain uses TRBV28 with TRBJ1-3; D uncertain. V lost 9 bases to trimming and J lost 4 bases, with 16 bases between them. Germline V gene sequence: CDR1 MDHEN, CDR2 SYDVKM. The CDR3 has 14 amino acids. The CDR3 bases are TGTGCCAGTCGTTGGGCCGCGGGAGGAAACACCATATATTTT. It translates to CASRWAAGGNTIYF.

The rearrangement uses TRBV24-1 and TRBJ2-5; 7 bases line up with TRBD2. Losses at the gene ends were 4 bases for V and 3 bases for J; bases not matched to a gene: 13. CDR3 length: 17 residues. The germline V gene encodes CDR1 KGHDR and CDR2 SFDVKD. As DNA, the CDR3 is TGTGCCACCAGTGACCCGGGAGGCACCGATAACAAAGAGACCCAGTACTTC. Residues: CATSDPGGTDNKETQYF.

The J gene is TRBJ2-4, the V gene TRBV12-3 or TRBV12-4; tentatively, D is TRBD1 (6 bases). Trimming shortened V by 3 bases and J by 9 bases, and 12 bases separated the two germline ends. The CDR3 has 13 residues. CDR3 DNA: TGTGCCAGCAGTTTGGCGGCCAGGGGCATTCAGTACTTC. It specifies CASSLAARGIQYF.

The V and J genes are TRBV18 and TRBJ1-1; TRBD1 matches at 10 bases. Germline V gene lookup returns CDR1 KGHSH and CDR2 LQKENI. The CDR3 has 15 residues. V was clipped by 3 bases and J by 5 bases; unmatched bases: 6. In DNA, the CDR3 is TGTGCCAGCTCACCGGGGACAGGGGTGGGGACTGAAGCTTTCTTT. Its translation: CASSPGTGVGTEAFF.

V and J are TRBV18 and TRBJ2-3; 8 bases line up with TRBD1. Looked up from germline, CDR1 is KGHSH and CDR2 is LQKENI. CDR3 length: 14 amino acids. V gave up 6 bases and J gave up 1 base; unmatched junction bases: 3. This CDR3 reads CASSQDRGTDTQYF. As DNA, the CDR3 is TGTGCCAGCTCCCAGGACAGGGGCACAGATACGCAGTATTTT.

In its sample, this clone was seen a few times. CDR3 sequence: CASLRHQAFF. CDR3 nucleotide sequence: TGTGCCAGCTTGAGGCACCAAGCTTTCTTT. The genes are TRBV12-3 or TRBV12-4 and TRBJ1-1; D not certain. With 8 bases removed from V and 9 bases from J, the gap between germline ends came to 10 bases. This CDR3 spans 10 amino acids.

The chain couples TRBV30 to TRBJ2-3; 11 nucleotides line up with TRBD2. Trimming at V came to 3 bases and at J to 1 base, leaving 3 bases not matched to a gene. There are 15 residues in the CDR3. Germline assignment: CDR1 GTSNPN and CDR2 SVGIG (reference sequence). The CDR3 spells CAWRVAGGGTDTQYF. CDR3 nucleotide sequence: TGTGCCTGGAGGGTAGCGGGAGGGGGCACAGATACGCAGTATTTT.

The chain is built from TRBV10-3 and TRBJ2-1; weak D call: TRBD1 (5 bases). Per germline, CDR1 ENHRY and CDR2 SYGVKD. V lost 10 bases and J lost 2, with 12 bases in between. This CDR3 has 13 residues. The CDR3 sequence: CANQDNPYNEQFF. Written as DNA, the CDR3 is TGTGCCAACCAGGACAACCCCTACAATGAGCAGTTCTTC.

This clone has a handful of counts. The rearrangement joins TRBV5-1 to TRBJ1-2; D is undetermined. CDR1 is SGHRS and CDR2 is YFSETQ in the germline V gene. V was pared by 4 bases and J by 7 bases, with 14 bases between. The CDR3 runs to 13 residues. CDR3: CASSPGPAGGYTF. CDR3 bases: TGCGCCAGCAGCCCGGGCCCGGCGGGTGGCTACACCTTC. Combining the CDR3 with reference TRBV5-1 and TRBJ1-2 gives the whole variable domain KAGVTQTPRYLIKTRGQQVTLSCSPISGHRSVSWYQQTPGQGLQFLFEYFSETQRNKGNFPGRFSGRQFSNSRSEMNVSTLELGDSALYLCASSPGPAGGYTFGSGTRLTVV.